This T cell receptor beta chain was captured in a study of radiotherapy plus CTLA-4 blockade in lung cancer. The method was immunoSEQ multiplex PCR; TCRdb's version includes in-frame clones alone and lacks a portion of them. The sample has around 86,000 clones; under 85% are singletons. This sample comprised peripheral blood, obtained from a patient treated with radiotherapy plus ipilimumab. The receptor was isolated from a human donor with non-small cell lung cancer who had stable disease on radiotherapy plus ipilimumab.

In DNA, the CDR3 is TGTGCCGGGGGGACAGGGGGGGGACAGCCCCAGCATTTT. Its translation is CAGGTGGGQPQHF. The chain employs TRBV30 and TRBJ1-5, with 11 bases lining up with TRBD1. Trimming at V came to 8 bases and at J to 7 bases, leaving 7 bases not matched to a gene. The CDR3 is 13 residues long. Germline V CDR1 and CDR2: GTSNPN, SVGIG (reference sequence).